The 14 T cell receptor beta chains reported below all come from one sample, sequenced in a study of synovial regulatory T cells in juvenile arthritis. The table came from immunoSEQ multiplex PCR; TCRdb's copy has only in-frame clones and leaves some out. The sample data list fewer than 9,000 clones. Sequences were obtained from Treg cells from blood. Regarding subset: remaining (HLA-DR-negative) circulating blood Treg cells. All receptors derive from a donor aged 2-29 years with juvenile idiopathic arthritis.

This sequence joins TRBV15 and TRBJ2-1; lacking DNA, the TRBD2 call made by TCRdb goes unchecked. The CDR3 runs 12 residues. The record lacks a DNA sequence. Looked up from germline, CDR1 is LNHNV and CDR2 is YYDKDF (reference sequence). The CDR3 spells CATSRVGGGPFF.

This clone is deemed medium-sized by its frequency. V is TRBV7-6 and J is TRBJ2-7; TCRdb outputs TRBD2, but without DNA this stays unchecked. Germline CDR1 is SGHVS and CDR2 is FNYEAQ. This CDR3 spans 14 amino acids. The coding DNA is unavailable. The chain's CDR3 is CASSLARGGYEQYF.

The chain joins TRBV4-3 to TRBJ2-5; there is no DNA to check the TCRdb D call of TRBD1. This CDR3 has 14 residues. No nucleotide data were recorded. Germline V gives CDR1 LGHNA, CDR2 YSLEER. The CDR3 sequence is CASSDRTGLKTQYF.

The rearrangement links TRBV2 to TRBJ2-4; TCRdb names TRBD1, which stays unverified in the absence of DNA. Germline V gene lookup returns CDR1 SNHLY and CDR2 FYNNEI. CDR3 size: 15 residues. The DNA sequence is not available. CDR3: CASRPGGVAKNIQYF. Based on the CDR3 plus reference TRBV2 and TRBJ2-4, the full variable domain is EPEVTQTPSHQVTQMGQEVILRCVPISNHLYFYWYRQILGQKVEFLVSFYNNEISEKSEIFDDQFSVERPDGSNFTLKIRSTKLEDSAMYFCASRPGGVAKNIQYFGAGTRLSVL.

Here the CDR3 reads CASSRRVQQFF. The chain has TRBV2 and TRBJ2-1. This CDR3 is built from 11 residues. No DNA is listed. CDR1 is SNHLY, CDR2 FYNNEI, per germline.

This sequence joins TRBV10-3 and TRBJ2-7; the D call from TCRdb, TRBD1, cannot be confirmed without DNA. CDR1 and CDR2 from the germline V gene are ENHRY and SYGVKD. The CDR3 is made up of 13 amino acids. DNA is not recorded here. The CDR3 loop is CAISPAGKYEQYF.

The chain employs TRBV2 and TRBJ1-2; TCRdb selects TRBD1, and the lack of DNA leaves this call unchecked. Germline V gene lookup returns CDR1 SNHLY and CDR2 FYNNEI. The CDR3 runs 13 residues. The DNA is not on file. The chain's CDR3 is CANQGQGRYGYTF.

J is TRBJ2-7 and V is TRBV5-6; the D call from TCRdb, TRBD1, cannot be confirmed without DNA. Germline V gene sequence: CDR1 SGHDT, CDR2 YYEEEE. The CDR3 is 14 residues long. No DNA is recorded. CDR3 amino acids: CASSYRGIPYEQYF.

The chain carries TRBV11-3 and TRBJ2-1; no DNA is available, so the TRBD1 call from TCRdb remains unchecked. The CDR3 is made up of 16 amino acids. No nucleotide data were recorded. The V gene's germline CDR1 is SGHNT and CDR2 YENEEA. This CDR3 reads CASSSSRQGPYNEQFF.

The V gene is TRBV30, the J gene TRBJ1-4. The CDR3 has 13 residues. This entry has no DNA. Germline-derived CDR1 and CDR2 are GTSNPN and SVGIG (reference sequence). This CDR3 is CAWSGARYQKLFF.

The chain couples TRBV6-9 to TRBJ2-7; the D call of TRBD1 rests on TCRdb alone, since no DNA is present to check it. Germline V lookup: CDR1 MNHGY, CDR2 SVAAGI. This CDR3 contains 14 residues. The DNA is not on file. The CDR3 protein is CASRSDRRLDEQYF.

This clone is identified as medium-sized (0.01 to 0.1%) from frequency. The genes are TRBV28 and TRBJ2-1; absent DNA, TCRdb's TRBD2 call cannot be checked. Germline CDR1 is MDHEN and CDR2 is SYDVKM. The CDR3 contains 15 residues. A DNA sequence was not provided. CDR3 sequence: CASRRPGGRDNEQFF.

The V and J genes are TRBV14 and TRBJ2-2. Germline CDR1 is SGHDN and CDR2 is FVKESK. The CDR3 covers 14 residues. The DNA is not on file. CDR3 region: CASSQESYAGELFF.

This rearrangement joins TRBV18 to TRBJ1-1; TCRdb designates TRBD1, a call that cannot be tested without DNA. CDR1 and CDR2 from the germline V gene are KGHSH and LQKENI. This CDR3 has 14 residues. The record lacks a DNA sequence. This chain's CDR3 is CASSGRQSNTEAFF.